This TCR beta chain came from a study of T cell responses to AZD1222 COVID-19 vaccine. Study summary: Second-dose timings of about 4 or about 12 weeks were pooled. Notes on the study in general: The study found Spike-specific TCR breadth and depth rose after two AZD1222 doses. In a largely white British group with more females than males, clonal diversity was possibly underestimated.

In this sample, this clone turned up a few times. Its antigen is unknown. In the same sample, other DNA sequences code for this CDR3. Data came from immunoSEQ multiplex PCR; TCRdb stores just in-frame clones and leaves some out. The profile shows roughly 190,000 clones, 92% of them singletons. Trimming at V came to 7 bases and at J to 7 bases, leaving 7 bases not matched to a gene. Germline-derived CDR1 and CDR2 are SQVTM and ANQGSEA. The CDR3 has 12 amino acids. The sample was peripheral blood, taken on day 0 of AZD1222 vaccination. The source of this sequence is an adult in good health. The chain combines TRBV29-1 with TRBJ1-2; 9 bases map to TRBD1. CDR3 sequence: CSAGQGRGGYTF. Here the CDR3 DNA reads TGCAGCGCGGGACAGGGAAGGGGTGGCTACACCTTC.